Shown below are 10 T cell receptor beta chains from a single sample sequenced in a study of glioma-infiltrating T cells. Amplification of TCR alpha and beta CDR3 regions from RNA used iRepertoire nested multiplex PCR. Each CDR3 protein is one row after TCRdb ran MiXCR on the multiplex PCR reads. Among about 410,000 distinct CDR3 sequences, more than 35% were seen once, and the ten largest hold about 12%. Material: glioma tissue, nonneoplastic brain tissue, or PBMCs (not recorded which). These receptors originate from a human donor with low-grade glioma or glioblastoma, undergoing nonglioma brain surgery, or in good health (not recorded which).

On this clonotype itself: Mismatch with germline at one junction end may stem from a read error. The chain combines TRBV6-1 with TRBJ2-1; TRBD1 is a possible D gene (5 bases). Germline V lookup: CDR1 MNHNS, CDR2 SASEGT. The CDR3 totals 15 residues. The chain's CDR3 is CATSDLGLRGNEQFF. Here the CDR3 DNA reads TGTGCCACCAGTGATTTAGGGCTAAGGGGCAATGAGCAGTTCTTC.

This clonotype was counted once. A much more abundant neighbour one base away suggests this may be a read error. The chain combines TRBV19 with TRBJ1-2; D is undetermined. The germline V and J ends were trimmed by 10 bases and 7 bases, with 16 bases remaining between them. Germline V CDR1 and CDR2: LNHDA, SQIVND (reference sequence). CDR3 length: 12 residues. The CDR3 sequence is CANQYQNFGYTF. The CDR3 DNA sequence: TGTGCCAATCAGTACCAAAATTTTGGCTACACCTTC. Full variable domain (rest looked up from reference TRBV19 and TRBJ1-2): DGGITQSPKYLFRKEGQNVTLSCEQNLNHDAMYWYRQDPGQGLRLIYYSQIVNDFQKGDIAEGYSVSREKKESFPLTVTSAQKNPTAFYLCANQYQNFGYTFGSGTRLTVV.

Only a few counts were recorded for this clonotype. This rearrangement joins TRBV28 to TRBJ2-7; 8 bases align to TRBD2. In germline, CDR1 is MDHEN, CDR2 SYDVKM. The CDR3 is made up of 18 amino acids. V was pared by 3 bases and J by 4 bases, with 17 bases of the junction left unmatched. Here the CDR3 reads CASSFPRVLEREQYEQYF. The CDR3 bases are TGTGCCAGCAGTTTCCCTAGGGTTTTGGAGCGGGAGCAGTACGAGCAGTACTTC.

V is TRBV12-5 and J is TRBJ1-5; D remains unclear. The CDR3 contains 13 residues. In germline, CDR1 is LGHNT, CDR2 FRNRAP. The V end was cut by 7 bases, the J end by 4 bases, with 11 bases between. This CDR3 reads CASALSLNQPQHF. For the CDR3, the DNA is TGTGCTAGTGCCTTGTCCCTTAATCAGCCCCAGCATTTT.

The rearrangement links TRBV12-3 or TRBV12-4 to TRBJ1-5, with D unclear. This CDR3 comprises 15 residues. Between the trimmed V and J ends, which lost 1 base and 5 bases, there was a span of 12 bases. For the CDR3, the DNA is TGTGCCAGCAGTTTAGATGGAACCCTCTATCAGCCCCAGCATTTT. It translates to CASSLDGTLYQPQHF.

This clonotype was seen at least ten times. The chain employs TRBV6-2 or TRBV6-3 and TRBJ2-5; D gene ambiguous. The V gene lost 2 bases and the J gene lost 3 bases, with 10 bases spanning the gap. Germline CDR1 reads MNHEY; CDR2 reads SVGEGT. This CDR3 region has 14 residues. CDR3 region: CASSYRQVKETQYF. CDR3 nucleotides: TGTGCCAGCAGTTACCGGCAGGTAAAAGAGACCCAGTACTTC.

The gene calls are TRBV4-1 and TRBJ2-5; D not resolved. Deletions cut 3 bases from V and 1 base from J, with 9 bases between. CDR1 and CDR2 from the germline V gene are MGHRA and YSYEKL. CDR3 length: 14 residues. The CDR3 loop reads CASSHSGIQETQYF. CDR3 nucleotide sequence: TGCGCCAGCAGCCACTCAGGTATCCAAGAGACCCAGTACTTC.

This clonotype was picked up a small number of times. The chain combines TRBV7-3 with TRBJ2-3; possibly TRBD1 for D (6 bases). V lost 2 bases, J lost 1 base, and 10 bases lay in between. The CDR3 loop spans 15 amino acids. Germline V gives CDR1 SGHTA, CDR2 FQGTGA. CDR3 bases: TGTGCCAGCAGCTTATCGGGACACCGCACAGATACGCAGTATTTT. Amino acid sequence: CASSLSGHRTDTQYF.

The chain combines TRBV5-1 with TRBJ1-5; TRBD1 aligns across 9 bases. Germline lookup yields CDR1 SGHRS and CDR2 YFSETQ. This CDR3 is 15 amino acids long. Germline trimming cut 4 bases from V and 1 base from J; bases unmatched to any gene: 3. The CDR3, as DNA: TGCGCCAGCAGCAGGACAGGGGAAAGCAATCAGCCCCAGCATTTT. It codes for CASSRTGESNQPQHF.

CDR3 region: CASSLDGRQETQYF. The CDR3 DNA reads as TGTGCCAGCAGTTTAGATGGGCGGCAAGAGACCCAGTACTTC. The J gene is TRBJ2-5, the V gene TRBV12-3 or TRBV12-4; D gene ambiguous. The CDR3 is 14 amino acids. The germline V and J ends were trimmed by 1 base and 2 bases, with 8 bases remaining between them.